This T cell receptor (beta chain) was sequenced during a study of T cells in Graves' hyperthyroidism and ophthalmopathy. Study-wide background: Pretreatment peripheral blood was obtained at initial diagnosis.

From RNA transcripts, TCR beta CDR3 regions were amplified. During a first-round RT-PCR of the TCR CDR3, the HTBI primer set was used. From the multiplex PCR reads, TCRdb called clonotypes with MiXCR, one entry per CDR3 protein. The profile shows some 210,000 distinct CDR3 sequences, 15% to 20% of them singletons. Exclusion of a patient resulted from uncontrolled infection, other autoimmune disease, pregnancy or lactation. Clinicians diagnosed patients from clinical symptoms, serum thyroxine and TRAb, thyroid ultrasound and orbital computed tomography. V dropped 6 bases and J dropped 4 bases, with 15 bases sitting between them. Germline loops: CDR1 DFQATT, CDR2 SNEGSKA (reference sequence). The CDR3 sequence is 13 residues long.

Sequencing used blood. The J gene is TRBJ2-5, the V gene TRBV20-1; D perhaps matches TRBD2 (6 bases). This receptor was obtained from a man aged 50 to 60 with Graves' hyperthyroidism. The CDR3 region is CSAPGAGGETQYF. CDR3 in DNA: TGCAGTGCCCCGGGAGCCGGGGGAGAGACCCAGTACTTC.